This T cell receptor (beta chain) stems from a study of blood T cells in healthy people across ages. Study outcomes and limitations: Per million T cells, the diversity of TCR beta decreased roughly linearly as age advanced. Across samples, TCR beta diversity tracked strongly with naive T cell percentage.

Remarks on this clonotype: Its antigen is not identified.

Alongside a J-beta primer mix, a sample-barcoded 5' primer served in a second PCR lasting about 7 to 12 cycles. TCRdb itself ran the 5' RACE reads through MiXCR, one entry per CDR3 protein. The sample lists 650,000 or so distinct CDR3 sequences; 52% were seen once. The clonotype comes from an elderly woman in good health. The sample was blood.

CDR3 amino acids: CASSESPRSSYEQYF. DNA for the CDR3: TGCGCCAGCAGTGAGTCGCCCCGGAGCTCCTACGAGCAGTACTTC. The rearrangement links TRBV10-2 to TRBJ2-7; D is unclear. There are 15 residues in the CDR3. The ends were cut back, 0 bases at V and 0 bases at J, with 9 bases in the middle. CDR1 WSHSY and CDR2 SAAADI come from the germline V gene.